The 20 T cell receptor beta chains reported below all come from one sample, sequenced in a study of cytomegalovirus exposure and HLA in healthy donors. Researchers ran the PCR with 60 Vbeta and 13 Jbeta primers. Some clones are missing from TCRdb's copy, which holds only in-frame ones; the method was immunoSEQ multiplex PCR. Here the sample spans 95,000 to 100,000 clones, under 85% being singletons. Sequencing was carried out using PBMCs. These receptors were collected from a man aged 35 to 55 in good health and CMV-seronegative.

The V call is TRBV9, the J call TRBJ1-1, with a possible D match to TRBD1 (5 bases). The CDR3 is 12 amino acids. The germline gives CDR1 SGDLS, CDR2 YYNGEE. V lost 0 bases to trimming and J lost 7 bases, with 7 bases between them. The CDR3: CASSVGGGEAFF. The DNA of the CDR3 is TGTGCCAGCAGCGTAGGGGGCGGTGAAGCTTTCTTT. The full variable domain, completed using reference TRBV9 and TRBJ1-1, is DSGVTQTPKHLITATGQRVTLRCSPRSGDLSVYWYQQSLDQGLQFLIQYYNGEERAKGNILERFSAQQFPDLHSELNLSSLELGDSALYFCASSVGGGEAFFGQGTRLTVV.

The count of this clone is one. The rearrangement uses TRBV18 and TRBJ1-2; D call uncertain. With 2 bases removed from V and 4 bases from J, the gap between germline ends came to 11 bases. The CDR3 is made up of 14 amino acids. Per the germline V gene, CDR1 is KGHSH and CDR2 is LQKENI. This chain's CDR3 is CASSPSESSYGYTF. CDR3 nucleotides: TGTGCCAGCTCACCAAGTGAATCGAGCTATGGCTACACCTTC.

This clone occurred once. V gene TRBV4-1 combines with J gene TRBJ2-3; 9 bases line up with TRBD2. Germline CDR1 reads MGHRA; CDR2 reads YSYEKL. Trimming at V came to 4 bases and at J to 1 base, leaving 6 bases not matched to a gene. The CDR3 is 16 amino acids. This chain's CDR3 is CASSLLVAGGTDTQYF. The CDR3 bases are TGCGCCAGCAGCCTATTGGTAGCGGGAGGCACAGATACGCAGTATTTT.

The CDR3 bases are TGTGCCAGCAGCTTAGATGCCGGGACAGGGGGAAACGAGCAGTACTTC. It codes for CASSLDAGTGGNEQYF. The gene calls are TRBV7-2 and TRBJ2-7; 11 positions match TRBD1. With V trimmed by 1 base and J by 5 bases, 7 bases remained unmatched. The germline V gene has CDR1 SGHTA and CDR2 FQGNSA. This CDR3 is built from 16 residues.

The V gene is TRBV23-1, the J gene TRBJ2-5; 10 nucleotides match TRBD1. The tail of the sequence fits TRBJ2-7 better, so the J call may be wrong. TRBV23-1 is treated as an ORF (open reading frame) with a function not yet certain. The CDR3 contains 14 residues. CDR3 sequence: CASSQRDRGGEQYF. The DNA for the CDR3 is TGCGCCAGCAGTCAGCGGGACAGGGGAGGCGAGCAGTACTTC.

This chain uses TRBV7-2 with TRBJ2-4, with D possibly being TRBD2 (5 bases). The CDR3 has 15 residues. V lost 1 base and J 8 bases, leaving 15 bases between the germline ends. Germline CDR1 SGHTA, CDR2 FQGNSA. The CDR3, as DNA: TGTGCCAGCAGCTTAGAAGGGCCGGGAAGGGACATTCAGTACTTC. It codes for CASSLEGPGRDIQYF.

This chain connects TRBV9 to TRBJ1-1; the D gene is possibly TRBD1 (6 bases). Germline loops: CDR1 SGDLS, CDR2 YYNGEE. V shed 3 bases and J shed 0 bases, with 18 bases lying between them. The CDR3 runs 17 residues. The CDR3 DNA reads as TGTGCCAGCAGCGCCGACGGGACACGACCAATGAACACTGAAGCTTTCTTT. It codes for CASSADGTRPMNTEAFF.

Only a few counts were recorded for this clone. The rearrangement uses TRBV30 and TRBJ2-7; 7 bases are shared with TRBD1. The germline CDR1 and CDR2 sequences are GTSNPN and SVGIG (reference sequence). The CDR3 runs 12 residues. V dropped 1 base and J dropped 3; count of bases not matched to a gene: 0. Here the CDR3 reads CAWSGTGYEQYF. DNA for the CDR3: TGTGCCTGGAGTGGGACAGGCTACGAGCAGTACTTC.

The V gene is TRBV15, the J gene TRBJ2-7, with D possibly being TRBD2 (6 bases). CDR1 LNHNV and CDR2 YYDKDF come from the germline V gene (reference sequence). The CDR3 runs 16 residues. With 0 bases removed from V and 4 bases from J, the gap between germline ends came to 16 bases. As DNA, the CDR3 is TGTGCCACCAGCAGAGATTCCCACAGCGCGGGGTACGAGCAGTACTTC. Residues: CATSRDSHSAGYEQYF.

The genes are TRBV28 and TRBJ1-1; unclear D gene. V lost 1 base, J lost 7 bases, and 13 bases lay in between. The CDR3 extends over 14 amino acids. The V gene's germline CDR1 is MDHEN and CDR2 SYDVKM. The CDR3 DNA sequence: TGTGCCAGCAGTTTATTCGGGAAGGCGGATGAAGCTTTCTTT. Its protein is CASSLFGKADEAFF.

The chain is built from TRBV18 and TRBJ2-1; D perhaps matches TRBD2 (7 bases). The germline V gene encodes CDR1 KGHSH and CDR2 LQKENI. V shed 3 bases and J shed 7 bases, with 25 bases lying between them. The CDR3 runs 18 residues. CDR3 sequence reads: CASSPQGGGPVGVNEQFF. CDR3 sequence (DNA): TGTGCCAGCTCACCCCAAGGGGGGGGGCCAGTAGGGGTGAATGAGCAGTTCTTC. The variable domain in full, completed from reference TRBV18 and TRBJ2-1, reads NAGVMQNPRHLVRRRGQEARLRCSPMKGHSHVYWYRQLPEEGLKFMVYLQKENIIDESGMPKERFSAEFPKEGPSILRIQQVVRGDSAAYFCASSPQGGGPVGVNEQFFGPGTRLTVL.

The chain couples TRBV28 to TRBJ2-7; 10 positions agree with TRBD2. The germline gives CDR1 MDHEN, CDR2 SYDVKM. CDR3 length: 15 residues. Losses at the gene ends were 5 bases for V and 2 bases for J; bases not matched to a gene: 6. DNA for the CDR3: TGTGCCAGCAGTGAAAAAGGACTAGCGGCCTACGAGCAGTACTTC. Translated: CASSEKGLAAYEQYF.

The chain joins TRBV11-2 to TRBJ1-6; no reliable D call. The CDR3 loop spans 13 amino acids. Germline assignment: CDR1 SGHAT and CDR2 FQNNGV. V lost 5 bases and J lost 10, with 12 bases in between. The CDR3 DNA follows: TGTGCCAGCAGCCCGACCCGGAGATCACCCCTCCACTTT. It encodes CASSPTRRSPLHF. Together with reference TRBV11-2 and TRBJ1-6, the CDR3 gives the full variable domain: EAGVAQSPRYKIIEKRQSVAFWCNPISGHATLYWYQQILGQGPKLLIQFQNNGVVDDSQLPKDRFSAERLKGVDSTLKIQPAKLEDSAVYLCASSPTRRSPLHFGNGTRLTVT.

This clone showed up just a few times. The chain joins TRBV19 to TRBJ2-2; TRBD1 might be the D (5 bases). The germline V gene has CDR1 LNHDA and CDR2 SQIVND (reference sequence). With 6 bases removed from V and 0 bases from J, the gap between germline ends came to 14 bases. The CDR3 runs 16 residues. The CDR3 is CASRYVRTTNTGELFF. CDR3 in DNA: TGTGCCAGTAGATATGTAAGGACAACGAACACCGGGGAGCTGTTTTTT.

This clone occurred a few times. The genes are TRBV4-2 and TRBJ2-5; TRBD2 is a possible D gene (6 bases). Trimming stripped 2 bases from V and 1 base from J, with 11 bases between. Looked up from germline, CDR1 is LGHNA and CDR2 is YNFKEQ. This CDR3 contains 15 residues. In DNA, the CDR3 is TGTGCCAGCAGCCAATATCGGGGGTCCCAAGAGACCCAGTACTTC. Protein: CASSQYRGSQETQYF.

This clone was seen more than once but under ten times. V usage is TRBV7-6 and J usage is TRBJ1-6; TRBD1 agrees at 7 bases. V shed 3 bases and J 8 bases; nucleotides not matched to a gene: 10. CDR3 length equals 16 residues. Germline values: CDR1 SGHVS, CDR2 FNYEAQ. CDR3 sequence: CASSFYRGPGDSPLHF. CDR3 DNA: TGTGCCAGCAGCTTTTACAGGGGCCCAGGGGATTCACCCCTCCACTTT.

The chain couples TRBV19 to TRBJ2-4; TRBD2 might be the D (6 bases). The CDR3 is made up of 15 amino acids. V was clipped by 0 bases and J by 8 bases, with 14 bases between them. Germline CDR1 and CDR2: LNHDA and SQIVND (reference sequence). DNA of the CDR3: TGTGCCAGTAGTATAGATCGGCAGGGAGGCGACATTCAGTACTTC. This codes for CASSIDRQGGDIQYF.

The chain carries TRBV9 and TRBJ2-5; 12 nucleotides align to TRBD2. This CDR3 spans 14 amino acids. Germline V lookup: CDR1 SGDLS, CDR2 YYNGEE. V was clipped by 3 bases and J by 3 bases; unmatched bases: 0. The DNA for the CDR3 is TGTGCCAGCAGCGGACTAGCGGGGGAAGAGACCCAGTACTTC. Translated: CASSGLAGEETQYF.

The table lists this clone with a count of one. The chain carries TRBV18 and TRBJ2-4; D gene unclear. The CDR3 totals 18 residues. Trimming removed 5 bases at V and 0 bases at J, with 20 bases between. Per germline, CDR1 KGHSH and CDR2 LQKENI. As DNA, the CDR3 is TGTGCCAGCTCAACCACGGCGTTGGGCAGTGTAGCCAAAAACATTCAGTACTTC. It translates to CASSTTALGSVAKNIQYF. Combining the CDR3 with reference TRBV18 and TRBJ2-4 gives the whole variable domain NAGVMQNPRHLVRRRGQEARLRCSPMKGHSHVYWYRQLPEEGLKFMVYLQKENIIDESGMPKERFSAEFPKEGPSILRIQQVVRGDSAAYFCASSTTALGSVAKNIQYFGAGTRLSVL.

This chain uses TRBV11-2 with TRBJ2-1; D perhaps matches TRBD1 (6 bases). Germline V gives CDR1 SGHAT, CDR2 FQNNGV. The CDR3 runs 16 residues. The V and J ends lost 4 bases and 7 bases respectively, with 20 bases between them. The CDR3 sequence: CASSSIGGANSNEQFF. The CDR3 DNA sequence: TGTGCCAGCAGCTCCATAGGGGGAGCAAACTCTAATGAGCAGTTCTTC.